This TCR beta chain was retrieved from a study of CD8 T cells in ankylosing spondylitis. The study's findings and limits: Some motif variants had been reported before (in reactive arthritis synovial fluid and blood). Disease-linked clones had a CD8+ phenotype and relatively low frequency in peripheral blood. Significantly higher representation of disease-linked clones was reported for matched ankylosing spondylitis synovial fluid. Typical of ankylosing spondylitis blood, it appeared, was a TCR beta motif of roughly eight highly homologous variants.

From germline, CDR1 is SGHRS and CDR2 YFSETQ. V was clipped by 4 bases and J by 7 bases, with 15 bases between them. The CDR3 spans 14 residues. Comments on this clonotype: Its matching antigen is unknown.

Each TCR beta library was made by quantitative 5'-RACE that incorporated molecular barcodes. TCRdb analysed the 5' RACE reads with MiXCR anew, one entry per CDR3 protein. The sample includes around 390,000 distinct CDR3 sequences, around 22% seen only once; the top ten take roughly 16%. The clonotype originates from a male donor with ankylosing spondylitis. The sample comprised blood, either unsorted or a sorted T cell fraction (not recorded which). V gene TRBV5-1 combines with J gene TRBJ1-5; D remains unclear. The CDR3 DNA sequence: TGCGCCAGCAGCCCATCGTCGGGTGGACAGCCCCAGCATTTT. As protein: CASSPSSGGQPQHF. The whole variable domain, remainder taken from reference TRBV5-1 and TRBJ1-5, is KAGVTQTPRYLIKTRGQQVTLSCSPISGHRSVSWYQQTPGQGLQFLFEYFSETQRNKGNFPGRFSGRQFSNSRSEMNVSTLELGDSALYLCASSPSSGGQPQHFGDGTRLSIL.